These 24 T cell receptor beta chains share one sample of origin, sequenced in a study of blood T cell repertoires in COVID-19. Generated by immunoSEQ multiplex PCR, the TCRdb table keeps only in-frame clones and is missing some. In the table there are about 220,000 clones, roughly 88% of which are singletons. The specimen sequenced was peripheral blood. All receptors come from a man between 40 and 49 years old who had recovered from COVID-19.

J is TRBJ1-2 and V is TRBV6-5; D not resolved. This CDR3 contains 15 residues. Germline lookup yields CDR1 MNHEY and CDR2 SVGAGI. Trimming left V 7 bases short and J 7 bases short, with 22 bases between. CDR3 sequence reads: CASTWGRAGRGGYTF. The CDR3 DNA reads as TGTGCCAGCACTTGGGGTAGGGCGGGCCGTGGTGGCTACACCTTC.

This chain uses TRBV9 with TRBJ2-1, with 8 bases lining up with TRBD2. Germline lookup yields CDR1 SGDLS and CDR2 YYNGEE. The CDR3 loop spans 16 amino acids. V trimming: 4 bases; J trimming: 2 bases; junction bases outside the gene matches: 8. The CDR3 sequence is CASSPRRGVPYNEQFF. Here the CDR3 DNA reads TGTGCCAGCAGCCCCCGGCGGGGGGTTCCCTACAATGAGCAGTTCTTC.

This clone has more than one count but fewer than ten. The chain carries TRBV4-1 and TRBJ2-7, with D unresolved. CDR1 and CDR2 from the germline V gene are MGHRA and YSYEKL. Trimming stripped 4 bases from V and 1 base from J, with 11 bases between. There are 14 residues in the CDR3. CDR3 residues: CASSPRHLSYEQYF. In nucleotides, the CDR3 is TGCGCCAGCAGCCCCCGACATTTATCCTACGAGCAGTACTTC.

The chain joins TRBV2 to TRBJ2-6; D might be TRBD2 (6 bases). The germline CDR1 and CDR2 sequences are SNHLY and FYNNEI. V was clipped by 6 bases and J by 4 bases, with 13 bases between them. The CDR3 has 15 amino acids. The CDR3 region is CASREGLRGANVLTF. The CDR3 coding sequence is TGTGCCAGCAGGGAGGGTCTGAGGGGGGCCAACGTCCTGACTTTC.

The chain's CDR3 is CASSDGNYGYTF. The DNA of the CDR3 is TGCGCCAGCAGCGACGGGAACTATGGCTACACCTTC. V and J are TRBV10-2 and TRBJ1-2; no clear D. Trimming left V 6 bases short and J 2 bases short, with 7 bases between. The CDR3 is made up of 12 amino acids. CDR1 WSHSY and CDR2 SAAADI come from the germline V gene.

J is TRBJ2-3 and V is TRBV7-9, with 11 bases identical to TRBD2. The CDR3 sequence is 15 residues long. Germline CDR1 and CDR2: SEHNR and FQNEAQ (reference sequence). The V segment lost 5 bases and the J segment 6 bases; nucleotides outside the gene matches: 7. Here the CDR3 reads CASSPVAGGLDTQYF. The CDR3 bases are TGTGCCAGCAGCCCGGTAGCGGGGGGGCTTGATACGCAGTATTTT.

The chain uses TRBV6-5 and TRBJ1-1; 7 bases agree with TRBD1. The CDR3 is made up of 14 amino acids. The germline CDR1 and CDR2 sequences are MNHEY and SVGAGI. V lost 6 bases, J lost 1 base, and 5 bases stayed unmatched. The CDR3 is CASSSGTANTEAFF. CDR3 nucleotide sequence: TGTGCCAGCAGCTCGGGGACAGCGAACACTGAAGCTTTCTTT.

The chain links TRBV12-3 or TRBV12-4 to TRBJ2-7; D may be TRBD2 (5 bases). V was shortened by 7 bases and J by 3 bases, with 10 bases between the two germline ends. CDR3 length equals 12 residues. CDR3 region: CASTASRYEQYF. Here the CDR3 DNA reads TGTGCCAGCACGGCTAGCCGCTACGAGCAGTACTTC.

The V call is TRBV19, the J call TRBJ2-6; TRBD2 might be the D (6 bases). Trimming left V 5 bases short and J 0 bases short, with 11 bases between. The CDR3 length is 16 residues. The V gene's germline CDR1 is LNHDA and CDR2 SQIVND (reference sequence). CDR3 in DNA: TGTGCCAGTAGTCCGGGACTCCTCTCTGGGGCCAACGTCCTGACTTTC. Amino acid sequence: CASSPGLLSGANVLTF. The whole variable domain, filled in from reference TRBV19 and TRBJ2-6, reads DGGITQSPKYLFRKEGQNVTLSCEQNLNHDAMYWYRQDPGQGLRLIYYSQIVNDFQKGDIAEGYSVSREKKESFPLTVTSAQKNPTAFYLCASSPGLLSGANVLTFGAGSRLTVL.

This chain links TRBV6-5 with TRBJ1-4; D possibly corresponds to TRBD1 (6 bases). CDR1 and CDR2 (germline): MNHEY, SVGAGI. V gave up 6 bases and J gave up 4 bases, with 12 bases separating them. The CDR3 is made up of 14 amino acids. Here the CDR3 DNA reads TGTGCCAGCAGGTGGGGGCAGATTAATGAAAAACTGTTTTTT. Translating gives CASRWGQINEKLFF.

The rearrangement joins TRBV27 to TRBJ2-3; 12 bases fit TRBD2. The CDR3 is 16 residues long. Germline CDR1 is MNHEY and CDR2 is SMNVEV (reference sequence). V lost 6 bases and J lost 2; bases outside the gene matches: 6. The CDR3 region has the DNA TGTGCCAGCAGCCGACTAGCGGGAGTCCCCACAGATACGCAGTATTTT. Translation gives CASSRLAGVPTDTQYF.

The table lists this clone with a count of one. V usage is TRBV4-3 and J usage is TRBJ2-3; 10 nucleotides agree with TRBD2. This CDR3 region has 16 residues. The V and J ends lost 3 bases and 4 bases, in that order; junction bases with no gene match: 7. Germline assignment: CDR1 LGHNA and CDR2 YSLEER. CDR3 sequence (DNA): TGCGCCAGCAGCCAGGGAAGCGGGGGGGCGGCAGATACGCAGTATTTT. Translation gives CASSQGSGGAADTQYF.

This chain links TRBV7-2 with TRBJ2-3; 8 bases align to TRBD2. From germline, CDR1 is SGHTA and CDR2 FQGNSA. The CDR3 extends over 15 amino acids. The V segment lost 5 bases and the J segment 2 bases; nucleotides outside the gene matches: 6. CDR3 sequence: CASSLRLAPTDTQYF. The DNA of the CDR3 is TGTGCCAGCAGCCTTAGACTAGCGCCCACAGATACGCAGTATTTT.

V gene TRBV7-9 combines with J gene TRBJ2-3; weak D call: TRBD2 (5 bases). The CDR3 runs to 14 residues. Germline lookup yields CDR1 SEHNR and CDR2 FQNEAQ (reference sequence). V was shortened by 5 bases and J by 2 bases, with 11 bases between the two germline ends. This chain's CDR3 is CASSPEGLTDTQYF. For the CDR3, the DNA is TGTGCCAGCAGCCCAGAAGGACTCACAGATACGCAGTATTTT.

In its sample, this clone was seen once. The J gene is TRBJ1-1, the V gene TRBV3-1 (or the pseudogene TRBV3-2), with D perhaps TRBD1 (5 bases). From germline, CDR1 is LGHDT and CDR2 YNNKEL (reference sequence). The CDR3 contains 14 residues. Trimming took 0 bases from V and 4 from J, leaving 9 bases between them. The CDR3 DNA reads as TGTGCCAGCAGCCAAGAGGGGGGGAGCACTGAAGCTTTCTTT. Its protein is CASSQEGGSTEAFF.

The chain combines TRBV28 with TRBJ2-1, with D possibly TRBD2 on 6 matching bases. Trimming shortened V by 2 bases and J by 6 bases, and 14 bases separated the two germline ends. The germline V gene has CDR1 MDHEN and CDR2 SYDVKM. This CDR3 region has 15 residues. CDR3 sequence: CASSLNRLGGNEQFF. As DNA, the CDR3 is TGTGCCAGCAGTTTAAACCGTTTGGGGGGCAATGAGCAGTTCTTC.

The gene calls are TRBV3-1 (or the pseudogene TRBV3-2) and TRBJ1-3, with D uncertain. The length of the CDR3 is 16 residues. V dropped 1 base and J dropped 0 bases, with 10 bases sitting between them. Germline CDR1 is LGHDT and CDR2 is YNNKEL (reference sequence). CDR3 region: CASSQGQSFSGNTIYF. CDR3 DNA sequence: TGTGCCAGCAGCCAAGGGCAGTCCTTCTCTGGAAACACCATATATTTT.

The V and J genes are TRBV5-4 and TRBJ1-2; D gene uncertain. This CDR3 has 14 amino acids. V was clipped by 1 base and J by 4 bases, with 11 bases between them. Germline V gene data show CDR1 as SGHNT and CDR2 as YYREEE (reference sequence). The CDR3 is CASSLYQVPYGYTF. CDR3 nucleotides: TGTGCCAGCAGCTTGTACCAGGTCCCCTATGGCTACACCTTC.

J is TRBJ1-2 and V is TRBV6-5, with 8 bases matching TRBD1. Unmatched junction bases numbered 6, after V lost 7 bases and J lost 5 bases. The CDR3 contains 13 residues. Germline values: CDR1 MNHEY, CDR2 SVGAGI. The CDR3 DNA is TGTGCCAGCACTATGACAGGGGCTTATGGCTACACCTTC. It encodes CASTMTGAYGYTF.

The V and J genes are TRBV10-3 and TRBJ2-2; TRBD2 aligns across 7 bases. The CDR3 has 12 amino acids. The germline V gene has CDR1 ENHRY and CDR2 SYGVKD. J gave up 4 bases and V 10 bases, and 3 bases lay outside the gene matches. This chain's CDR3 is CATAGTTGELFF. The CDR3 nucleotides are TGTGCCACAGCGGGGACCACCGGGGAGCTGTTTTTT.

Within the sample, this clone is medium-sized. The CDR3 DNA follows: TGCGCCAGCAGCCGGAAAGGGGCTAGCCAAGAGACCCAGTACTTC. The encoded protein is CASSRKGASQETQYF. The rearrangement uses TRBV4-3 and TRBJ2-5, with D perhaps TRBD1 (5 bases). Trimming shortened V by 4 bases and J by 1 base, and 13 bases separated the two germline ends. From germline, CDR1 is LGHNA and CDR2 YSLEER. The CDR3 is 15 amino acids.

This clone has just one count. The rearrangement links TRBV12-3 or TRBV12-4 to TRBJ1-4; D is undetermined. The length of the CDR3 is 13 residues. With 7 bases removed from V and 5 bases from J, the gap between germline ends came to 11 bases. CDR3 residues: CASTERENEKLFF. For the CDR3, the DNA is TGTGCCAGCACCGAGAGAGAAAATGAAAAACTGTTTTTT.

The rearrangement uses TRBV2 and TRBJ2-1, with TRBD2 identical over 7 bases. Germline-derived CDR1 and CDR2 are SNHLY and FYNNEI. The CDR3 consists of 13 residues. The V gene end was trimmed by 5 bases and the J gene end by 9 bases; junction bases not matched to a gene: 7. CDR3 coding DNA: TGTGCCAGCAGTCCTGGGCGGGAGAGTGAGCAGTTCTTC. This translates into CASSPGRESEQFF.

This clone came up once. This CDR3 reads CASSLDLNSPLHF. In DNA, the CDR3 is TGTGCCAGCAGCTTAGATCTGAATTCACCCCTCCACTTT. The chain has TRBV11-2 and TRBJ1-6, with D uncertain. Per germline, CDR1 SGHAT and CDR2 FQNNGV. Trimming shortened V by 0 bases and J by 7 bases, and 4 bases separated the two germline ends. The CDR3 has 13 residues.